The T cell receptor beta chain described here comes from a study of T cells after yellow fever vaccination. Overall study: Where fractions had low cell numbers, libraries were prepared from them with the SMART-Seq v4 Ultra Low Input RNA kit.

The study, taken as a whole, reports: A limited proportion of clonotypes was detected within both the CD4 and CD8 compartments. At around 96% for CD4 and about 91% for CD8, most primary-vaccination clones showed up again after the booster.

There are 14 residues in the CDR3. The germline CDR1 and CDR2 sequences are WSHSY and SAAADI. The V and J ends lost 3 bases and 4 bases respectively, with 9 bases between them. In making TCR cDNA, 5'RACE template switching added a universal primer site and UMIs to it. TCRdb re-analysed the 5' RACE reads in MiXCR, keeping a single row per CDR3 protein. Altogether approximately 32,000 distinct CDR3 sequences are present, less than 8% being singletons, with the ten largest covering 20% to 25%. This clonotype was seen repeatedly, ten times or more. Sequencing used PBMCs, either bulk or a sorted T-cell subset (CD4+, CD8+, memory, or dextramer-sorted; not recorded which), obtained on the day of the first yellow fever vaccination. V and J are TRBV10-2 and TRBJ2-2, with D perhaps TRBD1 or TRBD2 (5 bases each). The TCR sequence derives from a man younger than 35 who received the YFV17D yellow fever vaccine. CDR3 coding DNA: TGCGCCAGCAGTGAAGAGGGGACCACCGGGGAGCTGTTTTTT. As protein: CASSEEGTTGELFF.